These T cell receptor beta chains were read from a single sample in a study of tumor-infiltrating lymphocytes in oesophageal squamous cell carcinoma. One entry per CDR3 protein results from TCRdb running MiXCR on the PCR reads. The sample has about 24,000 distinct CDR3 sequences, more than 35% seen once; the top ten hold 23%. Material for sequencing was esophageal tumor tissue. The receptors originated from a male donor with esophageal squamous cell carcinoma. Each CDR3 is given with its conserved first and last residue. The D gene is left open where the match is weak. Rows give clone size only sometimes, using once, few, many, or a class for an expanded clone.

J gene: NA
clone size: few
D gene: TRBD1
V gene: TRBV7-4
CDR3 protein: CASSLRGPYEQYF

J gene: TRBJ2-3
clone size: many
D gene: NA
V gene: TRBV6-6
CDR3 protein: CASSYSRSSTDTQYF

J gene: TRBJ2-5
clone size: few
D gene: TRBD2
V gene: TRBV7-8
CDR3 protein: CASSSRDYPPREQYF

J gene: TRBJ2-7
clone size: medium-sized
D gene: NA
V gene: TRBV7-3
CDR3 protein: CASSLTGGAYEQYF

J gene: TRBJ1-5
clone size: many
D gene: NA
V gene: TRBV5-5
CDR3 protein: CASSTEPGAGSNQPQHF

J gene: TRBJ2-7
clone size: NA
D gene: NA
V gene: TRBV5-6
CDR3 protein: CASSFLVEQYF

J gene: TRBJ2-1
clone size: many
D gene: NA
V gene: TRBV2
CDR3 protein: CASCRGGTIYNEQFF

J gene: TRBJ1-2
clone size: many
D gene: TRBD1
V gene: TRBV12-3/TRBV12-4
CDR3 protein: CASSLTSGGSNYGYTF

J gene: TRBJ2-7
clone size: many
D gene: NA
V gene: TRBV6-2/TRBV6-3
CDR3 protein: CASSYGEREQYF

J gene: NA
clone size: NA
D gene: TRBD2
V gene: TRBV6-1
CDR3 protein: CASSPGTRRQETQYF

J gene: TRBJ2-5
clone size: NA
D gene: TRBD2
V gene: TRBV11-2
CDR3 protein: CASSTQRGPATQYF

J gene: TRBJ2-5
clone size: many
D gene: TRBD2
V gene: TRBV7-3
CDR3 protein: CASSSGLEQTQYF

J gene: TRBJ2-1
clone size: medium-sized
D gene: TRBD2
V gene: TRBV7-9
CDR3 protein: CASSLRDGTSGNVEQFF

J gene: TRBJ2-5
clone size: large
D gene: NA
V gene: TRBV7-2
CDR3 protein: CASSLNWEETQYF

J gene: TRBJ2-3
clone size: many
D gene: TRBD2
V gene: TRBV19
CDR3 protein: CASRQAGDTQYF

J gene: TRBJ2-1
clone size: many
D gene: TRBD1
V gene: TRBV10-3
CDR3 protein: CAISVQTGGNTNEQFF

J gene: TRBJ1-1
clone size: few
D gene: TRBD1
V gene: TRBV6-1
CDR3 protein: CASSEPSPDRDTEAFF

J gene: TRBJ2-1
clone size: medium-sized
D gene: NA
V gene: TRBV11-3
CDR3 protein: CASSQGDNEQFF

J gene: TRBJ2-1
clone size: few
D gene: TRBD2
V gene: TRBV7-9
CDR3 protein: CASSFVSGSAYNEQFF

J gene: TRBJ2-3
clone size: many
D gene: TRBD2
V gene: TRBV7-7
CDR3 protein: CASSLAGTSGGGAQYF

J gene: TRBJ2-5
clone size: medium-sized
D gene: NA
V gene: TRBV6-1
CDR3 protein: CASGWDQETQYF

J gene: TRBJ2-3
clone size: once
D gene: TRBD2
V gene: TRBV19
CDR3 protein: CATGARGRLAGATINGELYF

J gene: TRBJ2-5
clone size: NA
D gene: TRBD2
V gene: TRBV7-9
CDR3 protein: CASSPNPGVAGVETQYF

J gene: NA
clone size: NA
D gene: TRBD2
V gene: TRBV7-6
CDR3 protein: CASSLVFLAGAPGEQFF

J gene: TRBJ2-6
clone size: few
D gene: NA
V gene: TRBV20-1
CDR3 protein: CSAKGGGANVLTF

J gene: TRBJ2-1
clone size: few
D gene: TRBD1
V gene: TRBV19
CDR3 protein: CASSTRHRDRGDGEQFF

J gene: NA
clone size: NA
D gene: NA
V gene: TRBV7-6
CDR3 protein: CASSQGRNSGANVLTF

J gene: TRBJ1-6
clone size: NA
D gene: TRBD1
V gene: TRBV19
CDR3 protein: CASRLGQDNSPLHF

J gene: NA
clone size: few
D gene: NA
V gene: TRBV2
CDR3 protein: CASSGVTPWEQYF

J gene: TRBJ2-1
clone size: many
D gene: TRBD2
V gene: TRBV7-8
CDR3 protein: CASRSQREGQDNEQFF

J gene: TRBJ2-1
clone size: NA
D gene: NA
V gene: TRBV7-2
CDR3 protein: CASSPSGTGNEQFF

J gene: TRBJ2-5
clone size: NA
D gene: NA
V gene: TRBV7-3
CDR3 protein: CASSSIGLISYNEQYF

J gene: NA
clone size: NA
D gene: TRBD2
V gene: TRBV5-1
CDR3 protein: CASSIAGKLQETQYF

J gene: NA
clone size: few
D gene: NA
V gene: TRBV7-2
CDR3 protein: CASSLVGGSYEQYF

J gene: TRBJ1-4
clone size: many
D gene: TRBD1
V gene: TRBV6-1
CDR3 protein: CASSTKQGFGEKLFF

J gene: TRBJ2-1
clone size: few
D gene: NA
V gene: TRBV7-2
CDR3 protein: CASSLLLVFRNEQFF

J gene: TRBJ2-3
clone size: many
D gene: TRBD2
V gene: TRBV11-2
CDR3 protein: CASSLEARGRDTQYF

J gene: TRBJ2-2
clone size: NA
D gene: NA
V gene: TRBV19
CDR3 protein: CASRKARGELFF

J gene: TRBJ2-1
clone size: many
D gene: NA
V gene: TRBV5-5
CDR3 protein: CASSLGGGRTVYNEQFF

J gene: TRBJ1-1
clone size: few
D gene: TRBD1
V gene: TRBV11-1
CDR3 protein: CASSPEGTGSDAFF

J gene: TRBJ1-2
clone size: few
D gene: TRBD1
V gene: TRBV2
CDR3 protein: CASRDPGQGYGYTF

J gene: TRBJ2-1
clone size: once
D gene: NA
V gene: TRBV6-8
CDR3 protein: CATKRTGTPYNEQFF

J gene: TRBJ1-1
clone size: NA
D gene: NA
V gene: TRBV7-2
CDR3 protein: CASSLGQGTEAFF

J gene: TRBJ1-1
clone size: NA
D gene: NA
V gene: TRBV7-6
CDR3 protein: CASSPGVGAGAKYEQYF

J gene: TRBJ2-3
clone size: NA
D gene: TRBD2
V gene: TRBV28
CDR3 protein: CASSLTSGGGTDTQYF

J gene: TRBJ2-5
clone size: many
D gene: NA
V gene: TRBV20-1
CDR3 protein: CSPRPTEKETQYF

J gene: TRBJ2-5
clone size: many
D gene: TRBD1
V gene: TRBV19
CDR3 protein: CASSTIGTGEQETQYF

J gene: TRBJ2-7
clone size: NA
D gene: TRBD2
V gene: TRBV28
CDR3 protein: CASIPSGSVYEQYF

J gene: TRBJ1-4
clone size: NA
D gene: NA
V gene: TRBV11-2
CDR3 protein: CASSLTQSTELFF

J gene: TRBJ2-5
clone size: medium-sized
D gene: NA
V gene: TRBV7-8
CDR3 protein: CASSLLTDLETQYF

J gene: TRBJ2-2
clone size: once
D gene: TRBD2
V gene: TRBV7-2
CDR3 protein: CASSFRTSGGNTGELFF

J gene: TRBJ2-1
clone size: many
D gene: TRBD2
V gene: TRBV7-3
CDR3 protein: CARRGGTSGGVAYNEQFF

J gene: TRBJ2-3
clone size: NA
D gene: NA
V gene: TRBV12-3/TRBV12-4
CDR3 protein: CASSLDPAADTQYF

J gene: TRBJ2-3
clone size: NA
D gene: TRBD2
V gene: TRBV7-3
CDR3 protein: CASSMGGRGPDTQYF